This entry lists 23 T cell receptor beta chains sequenced from one sample in a study of CD8 T cells in ankylosing spondylitis. Using its own MiXCR run on the 5' RACE reads, TCRdb lists one record per CDR3 protein. The data show around 250,000 distinct CDR3 sequences, about 20% seen once. Sample: blood, either unsorted or a sorted T cell fraction (not recorded which). These receptors all stem from a male donor with ankylosing spondylitis or in good health (not recorded which).

This clonotype was counted only a few times. This rearrangement joins TRBV20-1 to TRBJ2-1, with 7 bases that match TRBD2. The CDR3 runs 14 residues. After removal of 7 bases from V and 4 bases from J, the junction contained 10 bases not matched to a gene. CDR1 is DFQATT and CDR2 is SNEGSKA in the germline V gene (reference sequence). CDR3 coding DNA: TGCAGTGGAGGGTCCAGGGAGGGGTACAATGAGCAGTTCTTC. As protein: CSGGSREGYNEQFF.

This clonotype was counted between two and nine times. The rearrangement links TRBV6-2 or TRBV6-3 to TRBJ1-1, with TRBD1 identical over 9 bases. Trimming took 7 bases from V and 1 from J; bases not matched to a gene: 10. CDR1 MNHEY and CDR2 SVGEGT come from the germline V gene. The CDR3 length is 16 residues. For the CDR3, the DNA is TGTGCCAGCACCGACCGGGACAGGGCCCAGAACACTGAAGCTTTCTTT. It encodes CASTDRDRAQNTEAFF.

The chain recombines TRBV12-3 or TRBV12-4 with TRBJ2-1; TRBD1 matches at 10 bases. This CDR3 comprises 14 residues. Losses at the gene ends were 5 bases for V and 6 bases for J; bases not matched to a gene: 4. The CDR3 loop is CASSGGDRGNEQFF. The CDR3 coding sequence is TGTGCCAGCAGTGGGGGGGACAGGGGCAATGAGCAGTTCTTC.

The chain combines TRBV6-2 or TRBV6-3 with TRBJ2-5, with D uncertain. The CDR3 covers 14 residues. Germline assignment: CDR1 MNHEY and CDR2 SVGEGT. V gave up 1 base and J gave up 3 bases, with 9 bases separating them. CDR3 loop: CASSYWAQEETQYF. The DNA of the CDR3 is TGTGCCAGCAGTTACTGGGCGCAGGAAGAGACCCAGTACTTC.

The V and J genes are TRBV12-3 or TRBV12-4 and TRBJ2-2; weak D call: TRBD2 (5 bases). This CDR3 has 13 residues. V lost 1 base to trimming and J lost 6 bases, with 6 bases between them. CDR3 bases: TGTGCCAGCAGTTTAGGGACTCCCGGGGAGCTGTTTTTT. As protein: CASSLGTPGELFF.

The V call is TRBV10-3, the J call TRBJ2-3, with TRBD2 matching over 9 bases. This CDR3 is 14 amino acids long. Germline CDR1 is ENHRY and CDR2 is SYGVKD. V lost 9 bases to trimming and J lost 5 bases; unmatched junction nucleotides: 9. CDR3 sequence: CAIAGASGEDTQYF. In nucleotides, the CDR3 is TGTGCCATAGCAGGGGCTAGCGGGGAAGATACGCAGTATTTT.

The chain recombines TRBV4-2 with TRBJ1-5; maybe TRBD1 (5 bases). V was cut by 4 bases and J by 2 bases, with 15 bases left in between. CDR1 and CDR2 (germline): LGHNA, YNFKEQ. The CDR3 totals 16 residues. This CDR3 is CASSLSGTLGNQPQHF. The CDR3 nucleotides read TGTGCCAGCAGCCTTTCCGGGACTCTCGGCAATCAGCCCCAGCATTTT.

This clonotype was detected a few times. The chain employs TRBV29-1 and TRBJ2-3; no clear D gene. The CDR3 sequence is 12 residues long. Trimming removed 4 bases at V and 4 bases at J, with 9 bases between. CDR1 is SQVTM and CDR2 is ANQGSEA in the germline V gene. Here the CDR3 reads CSVGGLPDTQYF. The CDR3, as DNA: TGCAGCGTTGGGGGTCTCCCAGATACGCAGTATTTT.

There are many counts of this clonotype. The chain employs TRBV27 and TRBJ2-7; no clear D gene. V lost 3 bases and J 4 bases, leaving 10 bases between the germline ends. CDR3 length equals 13 residues. The germline V gene has CDR1 MNHEY and CDR2 SMNVEV (reference sequence). The CDR3: CASSLSDIYEQYF. DNA of the CDR3: TGTGCCAGCAGTTTGAGTGATATATACGAGCAGTACTTC.

V is TRBV10-3 and J is TRBJ1-2; D is perhaps TRBD1 (5 bases). V shed 6 bases and J shed 4 bases, with 9 bases lying between them. The CDR3 has 12 residues. Germline V gives CDR1 ENHRY, CDR2 SYGVKD. The CDR3 loop reads CAISRDGYGYTF. The CDR3 nucleotides read TGTGCCATCAGCCGGGACGGCTATGGCTACACCTTC.

At least ten counts were recorded for this clonotype. The germline gene is not matched at one end of the junction; a read error may be the cause. The chain recombines TRBV10-3 with TRBJ2-7, with 7 bases that match TRBD1. CDR1 is ENHRY and CDR2 is SYGVKD in the germline V gene. The CDR3 sequence is 14 residues long. Written as DNA, the CDR3 is TGTGCGATCAGGGGACAGTCTAGCTCCTACGAGCAGTACTTC. Its protein is CAIRGQSSSYEQYF.

This clonotype was detected a few times. This chain's CDR3 is CASSETSAAYNEQFF. The CDR3 DNA sequence: TGTGCCAGCAGTGAGACGAGCGCGGCCTACAATGAGCAGTTCTTC. The rearrangement uses TRBV2 and TRBJ2-1; D uncertain. The CDR3 runs to 15 residues. Germline values: CDR1 SNHLY, CDR2 FYNNEI. V was shortened by 3 bases and J by 2 bases, with 11 bases between the two germline ends.

The chain links TRBV12-3 or TRBV12-4 to TRBJ2-2, with D possibly being TRBD2 (6 bases). The CDR3 is 14 amino acids. The germline V and J ends were trimmed by 5 bases and 2 bases, with 9 bases remaining between them. The DNA of the CDR3 is TGTGCCAGCAGTAACGGACTAAACACCGGGGAGCTGTTTTTT. Translated, it gives CASSNGLNTGELFF.

This clonotype was seen just once. The V call is TRBV12-3 or TRBV12-4, the J call TRBJ1-1; 12 bases line up with TRBD1. This CDR3 contains 16 residues. The V gene end was trimmed by 7 bases and the J gene end by 5 bases; junction bases not matched to a gene: 11. For the CDR3, the DNA is TGTGCCAGCAAACTCGGGACAGGGGGCGCGGGGACTGAAGCTTTCTTT. This sequence encodes CASKLGTGGAGTEAFF.

This clonotype has more than one count but fewer than ten. The chain has TRBV24-1 and TRBJ2-1; D assignment may be TRBD1 or TRBD2 (5 bases each). This CDR3 contains 15 residues. Trimming cost V 0 bases and J 5 bases, with 10 bases left between them. Germline loops: CDR1 KGHDR, CDR2 SFDVKD. The CDR3 DNA reads as TGTGCCACCAGTGATTTGCAGGGAGAGCACAATGAGCAGTTCTTC. As protein: CATSDLQGEHNEQFF.

This clonotype was counted between two and nine times. V usage is TRBV25-1 and J usage is TRBJ2-1; 7 nucleotides match TRBD2. J lost 10 bases, V lost 2 bases, and 14 bases had no gene match. Germline CDR1 and CDR2: MGHDK and SYGVNS. This CDR3 is 16 amino acids long. The DNA for the CDR3 is TGTGCCAGCAGTGAAGAATTCGGCGGGAGAATGGACGAGCAGTTCTTC. It specifies CASSEEFGGRMDEQFF.

There are many counts of this clonotype. CDR3 sequence (DNA): TGTGCCAGCAGCTTATACACCCACAATGAGCAGTTCTTC. Translation: CASSLYTHNEQFF. The V and J genes are TRBV13 and TRBJ2-1; D gene uncertain. Germline V CDR1 and CDR2: PRHDT, FYEKMQ (reference sequence). This CDR3 region has 13 residues. Deletions cut 2 bases from V and 5 bases from J, with 7 bases between. Full variable domain (missing parts from reference TRBV13 and TRBJ2-1): AAGVIQSPRHLIKEKRETATLKCYPIPRHDTVYWYQQGPGQDPQFLISFYEKMQSDKGSIPDRFSAQQFSDYHSELNMSSLELGDSALYFCASSLYTHNEQFFGPGTRLTVL.

This clonotype was counted between two and nine times. The chain has TRBV5-6 and TRBJ2-5; D might be TRBD2 (5 bases). V lost 0 bases, J lost 5 bases, and 14 bases lay in between. Germline values: CDR1 SGHDT, CDR2 YYEEEE. CDR3 length: 15 residues. For the CDR3, the DNA is TGTGCCAGCAGCTTGGGGTGGGAGAATGAGGAGACCCAGTACTTC. Translated: CASSLGWENEETQYF.

The V call is TRBV7-8, the J call TRBJ2-3, with D perhaps matching TRBD2 (5 bases). The V end was cut by 11 bases, the J end by 3 bases, with 18 bases between. The CDR3 loop spans 14 amino acids. The germline V gene has CDR1 SGHVS and CDR2 FQNEAQ. The CDR3 region has the DNA TGTGCCGGTTCCGCGGGTGGACCGACAGATACGCAGTATTTT. It encodes CAGSAGGPTDTQYF.

This clonotype was counted at least ten times. The CDR3 loop is CSVADRGAGELFF. CDR3 coding DNA: TGCAGCGTTGCTGACAGGGGTGCAGGGGAGCTGTTTTTT. The chain couples TRBV29-1 to TRBJ2-2, with 8 bases matching TRBD1. The CDR3 length is 13 residues. Unmatched junction bases numbered 6, after V lost 4 bases and J lost 8 bases. Germline V gene sequence: CDR1 SQVTM, CDR2 ANQGSEA.

The V gene is TRBV29-1, the J gene TRBJ2-7; the D gene could be TRBD1 or TRBD2 (5 bases each). Deletions cut 0 bases from V and 2 bases from J, with 14 bases between. CDR3 length: 15 amino acids. The germline V gene has CDR1 SQVTM and CDR2 ANQGSEA. The CDR3 region has the DNA TGCAGCGTTGAAGATGCCGGGACGGAGGCCTACGAGCAGTACTTC. It encodes CSVEDAGTEAYEQYF.

The chain has TRBV11-2 and TRBJ2-4; D may correspond to TRBD1 or TRBD2 (5 bases each). Germline assignment: CDR1 SGHAT and CDR2 FQNNGV. Trimming stripped 4 bases from V and 0 bases from J, with 19 bases between. This CDR3 has 18 amino acids. The CDR3 sequence is CASSSRDRLELAKNIQYF. The CDR3 DNA follows: TGTGCCAGCAGCTCCCGGGACCGACTGGAGCTAGCCAAAAACATTCAGTACTTC.

This clonotype was seen more than once but under ten times. The CDR3 sequence is CASSLLTEGDTQYF. The CDR3 DNA is TGTGCCAGCAGCTTACTGACAGAAGGTGATACGCAGTATTTT. The gene calls are TRBV11-2 and TRBJ2-3; possible D gene TRBD1, 5 bases. Per the germline V gene, CDR1 is SGHAT and CDR2 is FQNNGV. This CDR3 has 14 residues. V gave up 2 bases and J gave up 6 bases, with 12 bases separating them.